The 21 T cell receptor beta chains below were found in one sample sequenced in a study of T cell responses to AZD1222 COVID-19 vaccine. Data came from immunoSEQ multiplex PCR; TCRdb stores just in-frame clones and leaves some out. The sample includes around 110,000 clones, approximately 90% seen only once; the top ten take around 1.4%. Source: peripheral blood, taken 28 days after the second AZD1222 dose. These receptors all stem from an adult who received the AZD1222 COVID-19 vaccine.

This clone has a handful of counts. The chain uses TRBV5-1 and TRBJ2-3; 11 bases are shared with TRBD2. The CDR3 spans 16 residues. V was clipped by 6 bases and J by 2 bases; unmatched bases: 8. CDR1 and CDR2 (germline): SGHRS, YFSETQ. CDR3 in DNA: TGCGCCAGCACCCTTCAGACTAGCGGGAACACAGATACGCAGTATTTT. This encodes CASTLQTSGNTDTQYF.

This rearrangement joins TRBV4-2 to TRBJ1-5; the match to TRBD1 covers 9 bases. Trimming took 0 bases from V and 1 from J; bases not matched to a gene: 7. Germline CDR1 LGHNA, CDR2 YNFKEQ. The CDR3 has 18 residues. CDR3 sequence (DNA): TGTGCCAGCAGCCAAGAACCCCCGGGACAGGGAAGCAATCAGCCCCAGCATTTT. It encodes CASSQEPPGQGSNQPQHF.

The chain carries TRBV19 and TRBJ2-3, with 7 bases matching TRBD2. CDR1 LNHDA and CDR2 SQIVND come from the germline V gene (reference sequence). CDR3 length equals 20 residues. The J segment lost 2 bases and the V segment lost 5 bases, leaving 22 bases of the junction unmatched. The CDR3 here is CASSFCRSAGVNCDTDTQYF. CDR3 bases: TGTGCCAGTAGTTTCTGTCGTTCGGCGGGAGTCAATTGTGACACAGATACGCAGTATTTT.

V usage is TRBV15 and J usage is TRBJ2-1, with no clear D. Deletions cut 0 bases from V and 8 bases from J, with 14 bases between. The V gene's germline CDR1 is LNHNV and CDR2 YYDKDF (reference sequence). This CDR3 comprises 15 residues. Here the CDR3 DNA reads TGTGCCACCAGCAGAGATATAGGGTCGAGCGATGAGCAGTTCTTC. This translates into CATSRDIGSSDEQFF. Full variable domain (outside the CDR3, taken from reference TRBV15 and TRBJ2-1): DAMVIQNPRYQVTQFGKPVTLSCSQTLNHNVMYWYQQKSSQAPKLLFHYYDKDFNNEADTPDNFQSRRPNTSFCFLDIRSPGLGDTAMYLCATSRDIGSSDEQFFGPGTRLTVL.

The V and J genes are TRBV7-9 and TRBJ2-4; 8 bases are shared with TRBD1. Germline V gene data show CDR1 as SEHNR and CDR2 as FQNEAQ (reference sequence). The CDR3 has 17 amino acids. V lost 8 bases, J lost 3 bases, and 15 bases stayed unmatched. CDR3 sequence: CASSPTRQGTIKNIQYF. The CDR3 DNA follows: TGTGCCAGCTCCCCCACCCGACAGGGGACAATCAAAAACATTCAGTACTTC.

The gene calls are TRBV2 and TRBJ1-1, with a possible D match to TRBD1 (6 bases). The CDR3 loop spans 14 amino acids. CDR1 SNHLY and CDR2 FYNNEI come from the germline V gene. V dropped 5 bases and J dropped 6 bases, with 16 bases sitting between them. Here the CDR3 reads CASSPDSVAAEAFF. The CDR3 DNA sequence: TGTGCCAGCAGTCCGGACAGCGTCGCCGCTGAAGCTTTCTTT.

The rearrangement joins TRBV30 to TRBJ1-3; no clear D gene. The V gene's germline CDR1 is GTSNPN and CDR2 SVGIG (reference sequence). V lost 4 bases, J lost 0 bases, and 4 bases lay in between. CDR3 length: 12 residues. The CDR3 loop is CAWTGSGNTIYF. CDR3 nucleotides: TGTGCCTGGACGGGCTCTGGAAACACCATATATTTT.

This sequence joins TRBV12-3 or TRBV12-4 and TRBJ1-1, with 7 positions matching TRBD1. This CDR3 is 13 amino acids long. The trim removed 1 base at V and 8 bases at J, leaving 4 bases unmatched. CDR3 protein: CASSLEGAGEAFF. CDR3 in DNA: TGTGCCAGCAGTTTAGAGGGGGCAGGGGAAGCTTTCTTT.

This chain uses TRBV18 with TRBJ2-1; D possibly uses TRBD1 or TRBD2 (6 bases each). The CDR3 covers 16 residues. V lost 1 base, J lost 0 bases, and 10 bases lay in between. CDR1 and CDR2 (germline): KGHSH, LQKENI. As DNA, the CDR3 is TGTGCCAGCTCACCACGCGGGACACTCTCCTACAATGAGCAGTTCTTC. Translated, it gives CASSPRGTLSYNEQFF.

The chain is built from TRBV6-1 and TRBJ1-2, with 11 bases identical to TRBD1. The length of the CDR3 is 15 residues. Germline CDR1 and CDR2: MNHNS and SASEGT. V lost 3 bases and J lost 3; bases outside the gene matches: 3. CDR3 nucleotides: TGTGCCAGCAGTGACCGGACAGGGGGCGACTATGGCTACACCTTC. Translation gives CASSDRTGGDYGYTF.

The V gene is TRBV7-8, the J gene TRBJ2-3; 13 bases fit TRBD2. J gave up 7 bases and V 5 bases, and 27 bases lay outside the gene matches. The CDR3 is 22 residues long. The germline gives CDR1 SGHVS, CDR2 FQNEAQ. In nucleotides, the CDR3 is TGTGCCAGCAGCCCCGGAACAGGGGGAGAGGGACTAGCGGGGAGATCGGGGAATACGCAGTATTTT. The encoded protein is CASSPGTGGEGLAGRSGNTQYF.

The CDR3 DNA reads as TGTGCCAGCAGTTTGGGGGGGGCGCGGAACCTCGAGCAGTACTTC. Amino acids: CASSLGGARNLEQYF. The chain is built from TRBV28 and TRBJ2-7; D is perhaps TRBD2 (7 bases). Germline V CDR1 and CDR2: MDHEN, SYDVKM. V lost 3 bases to trimming and J lost 6 bases, with 18 bases between them. CDR3 size: 15 residues.

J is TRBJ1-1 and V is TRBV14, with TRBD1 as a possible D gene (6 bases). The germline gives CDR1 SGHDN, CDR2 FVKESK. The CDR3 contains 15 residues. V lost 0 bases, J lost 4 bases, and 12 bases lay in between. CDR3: CASSQDLGASTEAFF. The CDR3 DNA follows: TGTGCCAGCAGCCAAGATCTGGGGGCTTCCACTGAAGCTTTCTTT.

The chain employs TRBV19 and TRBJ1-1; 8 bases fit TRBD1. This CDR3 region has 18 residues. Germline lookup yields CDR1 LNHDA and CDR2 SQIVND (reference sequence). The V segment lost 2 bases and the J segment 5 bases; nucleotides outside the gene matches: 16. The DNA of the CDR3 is TGTGCCAGTAGTATATTTCCTTCTTTGCAGGGGGCTAGGACTGAAGCTTTCTTT. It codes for CASSIFPSLQGARTEAFF. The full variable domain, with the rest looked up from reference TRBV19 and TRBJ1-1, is DGGITQSPKYLFRKEGQNVTLSCEQNLNHDAMYWYRQDPGQGLRLIYYSQIVNDFQKGDIAEGYSVSREKKESFPLTVTSAQKNPTAFYLCASSIFPSLQGARTEAFFGQGTRLTVV.

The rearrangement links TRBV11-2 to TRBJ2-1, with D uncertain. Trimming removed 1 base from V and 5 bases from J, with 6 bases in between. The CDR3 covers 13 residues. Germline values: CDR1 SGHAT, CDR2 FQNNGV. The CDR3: CASSLGRNNEQFF. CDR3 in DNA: TGTGCCAGCAGCTTAGGAAGAAACAATGAGCAGTTCTTC.

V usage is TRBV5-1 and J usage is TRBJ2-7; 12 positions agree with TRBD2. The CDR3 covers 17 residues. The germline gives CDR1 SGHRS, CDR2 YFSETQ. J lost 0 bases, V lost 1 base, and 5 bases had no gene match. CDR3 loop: CASSLRTSGTRSYEQYF. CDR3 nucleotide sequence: TGCGCCAGCAGCTTGAGGACTAGCGGGACTCGCTCCTACGAGCAGTACTTC.

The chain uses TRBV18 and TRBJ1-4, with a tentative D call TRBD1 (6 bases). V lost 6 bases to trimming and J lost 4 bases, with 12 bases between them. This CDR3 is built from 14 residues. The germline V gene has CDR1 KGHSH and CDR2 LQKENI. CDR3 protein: CASSQGTGNEKLFF. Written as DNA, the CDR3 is TGTGCCAGCTCCCAGGGGACCGGTAATGAAAAACTGTTTTTT.

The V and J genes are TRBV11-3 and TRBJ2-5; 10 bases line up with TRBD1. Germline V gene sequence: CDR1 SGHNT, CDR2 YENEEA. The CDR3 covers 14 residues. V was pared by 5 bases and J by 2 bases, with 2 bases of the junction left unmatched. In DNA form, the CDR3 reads TGTGCCAGCAGCCGGGACAGGGGACAAGAGACCCAGTACTTC. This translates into CASSRDRGQETQYF.

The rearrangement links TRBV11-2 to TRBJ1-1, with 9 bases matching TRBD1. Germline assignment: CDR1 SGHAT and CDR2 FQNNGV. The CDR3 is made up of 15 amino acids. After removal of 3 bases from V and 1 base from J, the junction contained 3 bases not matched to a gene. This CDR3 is CASSFTGGGNTEAFF. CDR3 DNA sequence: TGTGCCAGCAGCTTCACAGGGGGCGGGAACACTGAAGCTTTCTTT.

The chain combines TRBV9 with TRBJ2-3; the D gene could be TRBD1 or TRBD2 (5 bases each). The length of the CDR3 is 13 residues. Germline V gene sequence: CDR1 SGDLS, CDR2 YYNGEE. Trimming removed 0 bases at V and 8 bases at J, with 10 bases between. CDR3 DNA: TGTGCCAGCAGCGTAGGGGACCTGGGTACGCAGTATTTT. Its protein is CASSVGDLGTQYF.

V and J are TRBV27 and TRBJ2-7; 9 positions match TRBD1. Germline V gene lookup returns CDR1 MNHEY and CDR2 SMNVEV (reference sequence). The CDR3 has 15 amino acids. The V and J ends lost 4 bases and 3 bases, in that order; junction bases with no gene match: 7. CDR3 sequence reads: CASSYGTGLYYEQYF. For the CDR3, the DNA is TGTGCCAGCAGTTATGGGACAGGGCTTTACTACGAGCAGTACTTC.